The clone carrying this T cell receptor beta chain was recorded at least ten times. Its matching antigen is unknown. The sample originates from a study of human T cells and chemical hapten exposure. Study overall: 2% DPC applied to an approximately 2 cm by approximately 2 cm arm area sensitized donors.

V lost 1 base and J 4 bases, leaving 19 bases between the germline ends. The CDR3 extends over 17 amino acids. The germline CDR1 and CDR2 sequences are MGHRA and YSYEKL. One entry per CDR3 protein, called by TCRdb with MiXCR from the RACE reads. This table has a few hundred thousand distinct CDR3 sequences, approximately 5% appearing once. Time point given: pre-sensitization, week 0. Described treatment: therapeutic diphenylcyclopropenone sensitization with weekly scalp DPC. Extraction of total RNA was performed on unfractionated whole blood. The study's findings and limits: Because they had alopecia, donors may respond immunologically unlike healthy people.

This clonotype was obtained from a woman aged 18 to 35 with alopecia areata. Some clones in this sample may be carry-over from other donors' samples. The chain employs TRBV4-1 and TRBJ1-2, with D hard to call. The sequencing here drew on whole blood, taken in connection with sensitization to the hapten diphenylcyclopropenone (DPC). The CDR3, as DNA: TGCGCCAGCAGCCAAGTACTAGGACCCCCATGGCGCTATGGCTACACCTTC. Protein sequence: CASSQVLGPPWRYGYTF.